This TCR beta chain was identified in a study of vaccination and CD4 T cells after COVID-19. About this clonotype itself: The target antigen is unknown.

This CDR3 region has 11 residues. Germline V gene lookup returns CDR1 SGHTS and CDR2 YDEGEE. With 4 bases clipped from V and 16 bases from J, the junction kept 6 bases outside the gene matches. The study sequenced cultured CD4+ T cell DNA using the Oncomine TCR Beta short-read assay. TCRdb passed the PCR reads through MiXCR, listing each CDR3 protein once. This table holds almost 20,000 distinct CDR3 sequences, under 60% found once. The sample's treatment: roughly 11-day PBMC culture with coronavirus spike peptide pools or control peptides (ViraFEST assay). The sequencing used CD4+ T cells from blood, cultured in vitro, collected after SARS-CoV-2 vaccination. The sequence derives from a human donor who had recovered from COVID-19. This rearrangement joins TRBV5-8 to TRBJ1-5, with 9 bases that match TRBD1. For the CDR3, the DNA is TGTGCCAGCAGCCACCGGGACAGGGCACATTTT. It codes for CASSHRDRAHF.